A selection of T cell receptor beta chains follows, all from one sample in a study of fetal regulatory T cell absence and autoimmunity. Assay: immunoSEQ multiplex PCR; the TCRdb copy retains only in-frame clones and omits some. The data hold about 95,000 clones, with 55% to 75% observed a single time. Sequenced sample: pancreas tissue. Source of these receptors: a male donor with IPEX syndrome. The CDR3 runs from the conserved cysteine through the conserved F or W. Fields, in order: CDR3 protein, clone size, J gene, V gene. A clone size is listed for some rows: how often the clone was seen (once, few, many), or a class if it is expanded.

CASSFRRVGRVYEQYF	-	TRBJ2-7	TRBV27
CASSGLNTEAFF	-	TRBJ1-1	TRBV18
CAWKAGYNSPLHF	few	TRBJ1-6	TRBV30
CASSHTSGSTDTQYF	-	TRBJ2-3	TRBV4-1
CASSQKTPPAPNYGYTF	-	TRBJ1-2	TRBV4-1
CASSIGGQGADEQYF	-	TRBJ2-7	TRBV19
CASSLGGYGYTF	-	TRBJ1-2	TRBV5-8
CASSYRRGYHEQYF	-	TRBJ2-7	TRBV6-5
CASSDPGTQQFF	-	TRBJ2-1	TRBV6-4
CASSINSRGETQYF	-	TRBJ2-5	TRBV19
CASRETSTYEQYF	-	TRBJ2-7	TRBV4-2
CASSVGQNYGYTF	-	TRBJ1-2	TRBV9
CSVANARRGYTGELFF	-	TRBJ2-2	TRBV29-1
CASVTNTGELFF	-	TRBJ2-2	TRBV19
CASSQEPSGTDTQYF	-	TRBJ2-3	TRBV4-1
CASSFHQRSQETQYF	-	TRBJ2-5	TRBV7-2
CASSLEPNYGYTF	-	TRBJ1-2	TRBV7-9
CASSSSGIYGYTF	-	TRBJ1-2	TRBV27
CASSDGRSHEQYF	-	TRBJ2-7	TRBV2
CAWRLVLGSTDTQYF	-	TRBJ2-3	TRBV30
CASDSGTGGEQYF	few	TRBJ2-7	TRBV30
CASSQLLATGTDTQYF	-	TRBJ2-3	TRBV7-6
CASSENGGNQPQHF	-	TRBJ1-5	TRBV27
CASGFSGGARETQYF	-	TRBJ2-5	TRBV12-5
CAISESSGGAYEQYF	few	TRBJ2-7	TRBV10-3
CASSLRWTLYTDTQYF	-	TRBJ2-3	TRBV7-2
CASSPGTGFYEQYF	once	TRBJ2-7	TRBV9